Below are 19 T cell receptor beta chains sequenced from a single sample in a study of T-cell memory formation after mild COVID-19. TCRdb passed the 5' RACE reads through MiXCR, listing each CDR3 protein once. Counted here are approximately 28,000 distinct CDR3 sequences, approximately 12% occurring once; the ten biggest clones make up roughly 15%. Sequencing was performed on PBMCs or a T cell subset sorted from them (not recorded which). These receptors were obtained from an adult woman who had mild COVID-19 (a few samples of this study predate the infection). Cell type and time point are not known.

This clonotype was counted at least ten times. The V call is TRBV2, the J call TRBJ2-5; 7 nucleotides match TRBD2. J gave up 4 bases and V 11 bases, and 13 bases lay outside the gene matches. This CDR3 region has 14 residues. Germline CDR1 is SNHLY and CDR2 is FYNNEI. For the CDR3, the DNA is TGTGCCGCCTCGCGGGAGAGGAGCCTAGAGACCCAGTACTTC. Amino acid sequence: CAASRERSLETQYF.

This clonotype was recorded at least ten times. The rearrangement links TRBV6-2 or TRBV6-3 to TRBJ1-1; a weak D match, TRBD1 (5 bases). V was cut by 5 bases and J by 0 bases, with 13 bases left in between. Germline V gene sequence: CDR1 MNHEY, CDR2 SVGEGT. The CDR3 length is 15 residues. The CDR3 loop reads CASSNQGNLNTEAFF. The CDR3 nucleotides are TGTGCCAGCAGTAATCAGGGAAACCTGAACACTGAAGCTTTCTTT.

This clonotype was detected ten times or more. One junction end does not reproduce the germline sequence, and a read error may be involved. This sequence joins TRBV25-1 and TRBJ2-3, with 9 bases fitting TRBD1. This CDR3 comprises 17 residues. CDR1 and CDR2 (germline): MGHDK, SYGVNS. The CDR3 region is CASSATGGAGISETQYF. The CDR3 region has the DNA TGTGCCAGCAGTGCTACAGGGGGCGCCGGAATATCAGAAACGCAGTATTTT. The variable domain in full, completed from reference TRBV25-1 and TRBJ2-3, reads EADIYQTPRYLVIGTGKKITLECSQTMGHDKMYWYQQDPGMELHLIHYSYGVNSTEKGDLSSESTVSRIRTEHFPLTLESARPSHTSQYLCASSATGGAGISETQYFGPGTRLTVL.

This clonotype came up many times. This chain links TRBV10-3 with TRBJ2-3, with TRBD2 identical over 13 bases. Looked up from germline, CDR1 is ENHRY and CDR2 is SYGVKD. The V and J ends lost 0 bases and 1 base, in that order; junction bases with no gene match: 10. There are 20 residues in the CDR3. As DNA, the CDR3 is TGTGCCATCAGTGAGTCCCCGACTAGCGGGGGGCGGAGTGGCACAGATACGCAGTATTTT. The encoded protein is CAISESPTSGGRSGTDTQYF.

This clonotype was seen ten or more times. The chain uses TRBV19 and TRBJ1-4; D uncertain. The CDR3 covers 12 residues. Germline loops: CDR1 LNHDA, CDR2 SQIVND (reference sequence). V lost 10 bases and J 3 bases, leaving 9 bases between the germline ends. In DNA, the CDR3 is TGTGCCACAGGAGTGGCTAATGAAAAACTGTTTTTT. Protein: CATGVANEKLFF.

This clonotype was counted many times. The chain joins TRBV20-1 to TRBJ1-6, with D unresolved. Germline values: CDR1 DFQATT, CDR2 SNEGSKA (reference sequence). This CDR3 has 15 residues. The ends were cut back, 2 bases at V and 7 bases at J, with 15 bases in the middle. CDR3 DNA: TGCAGTGCTAGACCACGCAACGAGTACAATTCACCCCTCCACTTT. This translates into CSARPRNEYNSPLHF.

A remark on this clonotype: The junction shows a germline mismatch at one end, possibly a read error. This chain uses TRBV20-1 with TRBJ1-1; TRBD1 aligns across 12 bases. Looked up from germline, CDR1 is DFQATT and CDR2 is SNEGSKA (reference sequence). The CDR3 consists of 13 residues. The CDR3 here is CSASPPGQGAVFF. CDR3 sequence (DNA): TGCAGTGCTAGTCCGCCGGGACAGGGGGCTGTATTTTTT.

Ten or more counts support this clonotype. This chain joins TRBV20-1 and TRBJ1-2, with 7 bases aligning to TRBD1. Germline V gives CDR1 DFQATT, CDR2 SNEGSKA (reference sequence). After removal of 0 bases from V and 6 bases from J, the junction contained 7 bases not matched to a gene. This CDR3 spans 14 amino acids. The CDR3 DNA follows: TGCAGTGCTAGAGATCCCCGCAGGGGGAATGGCTACACCTTC. Encoded protein: CSARDPRRGNGYTF.

This clonotype was seen a handful of times. The chain employs TRBV4-2 and TRBJ1-4; 7 nucleotides agree with TRBD1. CDR1 and CDR2 (germline): LGHNA, YNFKEQ. The CDR3 has 17 amino acids. With V trimmed by 1 base and J by 3 bases, 8 bases remained unmatched. The CDR3 coding sequence is TGTGCCAGCAGCCAAGGAAAGAGGACAGGCCCTAATGAAAAACTGTTTTTT. As protein: CASSQGKRTGPNEKLFF.

This clonotype appeared many times. V is TRBV18 and J is TRBJ1-1, with 10 bases matching TRBD1. J gave up 5 bases and V 3 bases, and 3 bases lay outside the gene matches. This CDR3 is 14 amino acids long. The germline CDR1 and CDR2 sequences are KGHSH and LQKENI. CDR3 sequence: CASSPGQGRTEAFF. The CDR3 DNA is TGTGCCAGCTCACCGGGACAGGGGAGGACTGAAGCTTTCTTT. The complete variable domain, with remaining parts taken from reference TRBV18 and TRBJ1-1, reads NAGVMQNPRHLVRRRGQEARLRCSPMKGHSHVYWYRQLPEEGLKFMVYLQKENIIDESGMPKERFSAEFPKEGPSILRIQQVVRGDSAAYFCASSPGQGRTEAFFGQGTRLTVV.

The chain carries TRBV7-2 and TRBJ1-3, with D possibly being TRBD1 (5 bases). This CDR3 region has 14 residues. The V gene's germline CDR1 is SGHTA and CDR2 FQGNSA. Trimming took 6 bases from V and 3 from J, leaving 12 bases between them. In nucleotides, the CDR3 is TGTGCCAGCAGTCAGAGGGGTGATGGAAACACCATATATTTT. Its protein product is CASSQRGDGNTIYF.

Many counts were recorded for this clonotype. The chain recombines TRBV6-2 or TRBV6-3 with TRBJ2-7; TRBD2 matches at 7 bases. This CDR3 is 15 amino acids long. Germline V CDR1 and CDR2: MNHEY, SVGEGT. V shed 0 bases, J shed 7 bases, and the junction held 9 bases outside the gene matches. CDR3 protein: CASSYSGGRSFEQYF. The CDR3 bases are TGTGCCAGCAGTTACTCGGGCGGGAGATCTTTTGAGCAGTACTTC.

This clonotype was picked up many times. The J gene is TRBJ1-1, the V gene TRBV5-6; TRBD1 is a possible D gene (6 bases). V was trimmed by 5 bases and J by 1 base, leaving 15 bases between them. Germline CDR1 reads SGHDT; CDR2 reads YYEEEE. The CDR3 spans 15 residues. CDR3 coding DNA: TGTGCCAGCAGATTCGGGACAAGGGGGAACACTGAAGCTTTCTTT. Its translation: CASRFGTRGNTEAFF.

This rearrangement joins TRBV3-1 to TRBJ1-2, with D unresolved. With 6 bases removed from V and 2 bases from J, the gap between germline ends came to 13 bases. Germline V CDR1 and CDR2: LGHDT, YNNKEL (reference sequence). The CDR3 contains 14 residues. CDR3 coding DNA: TGTGCCAGCAGTTCGTCGGCACAAAACTATGGCTACACCTTC. This sequence encodes CASSSSAQNYGYTF. Based on the CDR3 plus reference TRBV3-1 and TRBJ1-2, the full variable domain is DTAVSQTPKYLVTQMGNDKSIKCEQNLGHDTMYWYKQDSKKFLKIMFSYNNKELIINETVPNRFSPKSPDKAHLNLHINSLELGDSAVYFCASSSSAQNYGYTFGSGTRLTVV.

Points on this clonotype: A single base separates this from a much larger clone, so it may be a read error. V usage is TRBV11-2 and J usage is TRBJ2-2, with 8 bases fitting TRBD1. CDR3 size: 18 residues. The germline CDR1 and CDR2 sequences are SGHAT and FQNNGV. The CDR3 reads CASSLPGTGVMNTVELFF. The CDR3 coding sequence is TGTGCCAGCAGCCTACCTGGGACAGGTGTAATGAACACCGTGGAGCTGTTTTTT.

Ten or more counts support this clonotype. The J gene is TRBJ1-2, the V gene TRBV10-3; tentative D call: TRBD1 (5 bases). Germline V gene sequence: CDR1 ENHRY, CDR2 SYGVKD. The CDR3 totals 13 residues. Trimming removed 7 bases at V and 4 bases at J, with 13 bases between. CDR3 region: CAIIGEYSYGYTF. CDR3 nucleotides: TGTGCCATCATAGGGGAGTACAGCTATGGCTACACCTTC.

This clonotype was seen at least ten times. The chain uses TRBV7-9 and TRBJ1-5, with a weak D call TRBD1 (5 bases). The CDR3 length is 15 residues. From germline, CDR1 is SEHNR and CDR2 FQNEAQ (reference sequence). Trimming took off 3 bases at V and 4 bases at J, with 13 bases between the two ends. CDR3 loop: CASSFHQGPNQPQHF. CDR3 DNA: TGTGCCAGCAGCTTCCACCAGGGACCTAATCAGCCCCAGCATTTT.

This clonotype was counted many times. This chain joins TRBV7-2 and TRBJ1-2; no reliable D call. The CDR3 covers 12 residues. Germline V gene sequence: CDR1 SGHTA, CDR2 FQGNSA. V lost 5 bases to trimming and J lost 7 bases, with 11 bases between them. CDR3 DNA: TGTGCCAGCAGCAGTCTAAGGGTTGGCTACACCTTC. This codes for CASSSLRVGYTF.

This clonotype occurred many times. V is TRBV20-1 and J is TRBJ2-5; the match to TRBD2 covers 7 bases. The CDR3 is 16 amino acids. Germline lookup yields CDR1 DFQATT and CDR2 SNEGSKA (reference sequence). V dropped 1 base and J dropped 6; count of bases not matched to a gene: 14. The CDR3, as DNA: TGCAGTGCTAGAGTTTTCGAGAGGGAGGGTGGGAAGACCCAGTACTTC. Amino acid sequence: CSARVFEREGGKTQYF.